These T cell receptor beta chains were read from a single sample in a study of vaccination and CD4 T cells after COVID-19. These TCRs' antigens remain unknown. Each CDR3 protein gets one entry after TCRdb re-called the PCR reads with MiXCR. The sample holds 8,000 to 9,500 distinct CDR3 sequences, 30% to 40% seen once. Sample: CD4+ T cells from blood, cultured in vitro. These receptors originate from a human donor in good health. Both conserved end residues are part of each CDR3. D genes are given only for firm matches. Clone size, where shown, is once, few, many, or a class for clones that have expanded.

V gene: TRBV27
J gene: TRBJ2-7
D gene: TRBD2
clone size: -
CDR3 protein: CASSLSGLAEYGQYF
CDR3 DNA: TGTGCCAGCAGTTTATCTGGACTAGCTGAATACGGGCAGTACTTC

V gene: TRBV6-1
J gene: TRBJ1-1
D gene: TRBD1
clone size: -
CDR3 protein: CASSQLPGQGKTEAFF
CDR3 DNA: TGTGCCAGCAGCCAACTTCCTGGACAGGGTAAGACTGAAGCTTTCTTT

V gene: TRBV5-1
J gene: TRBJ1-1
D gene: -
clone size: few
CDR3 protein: CASSLATANTEAFF
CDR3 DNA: TGCGCCAGCAGCTTGGCCACAGCGAACACTGAAGCTTTCTTT

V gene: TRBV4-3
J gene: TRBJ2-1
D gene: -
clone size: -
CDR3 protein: CASSQSGVTGQFF
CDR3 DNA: TGCGCCAGCAGCCAGTCCGGGGTTACCGGCCAGTTCTTC

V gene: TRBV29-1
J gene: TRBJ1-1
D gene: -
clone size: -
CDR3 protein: CSSTRTTGNTEAFF
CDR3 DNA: TGCAGCTCGACCCGAACAACAGGGAACACTGAAGCTTTCTTT

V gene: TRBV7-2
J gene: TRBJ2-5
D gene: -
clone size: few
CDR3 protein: CASSFQGSETQYF
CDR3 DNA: TGTGCCAGCAGCTTCCAGGGTTCAGAGACCCAGTACTTC

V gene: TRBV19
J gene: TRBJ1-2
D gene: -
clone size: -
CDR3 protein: CASIPPAGYGYTF
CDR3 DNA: TGTGCCAGTATCCCCCCGGCCGGCTATGGCTACACCTTC

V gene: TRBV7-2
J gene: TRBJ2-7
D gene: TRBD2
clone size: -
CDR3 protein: CASSLGAGGTSYEQYF
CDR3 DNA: TGTGCCAGCAGCTTAGGGGCGGGGGGGACCTCCTACGAGCAGTACTTC

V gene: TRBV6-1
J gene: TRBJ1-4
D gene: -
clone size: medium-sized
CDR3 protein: CAGRDREKLFF
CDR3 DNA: TGTGCCGGAAGGGATCGGGAAAAACTGTTTTTT

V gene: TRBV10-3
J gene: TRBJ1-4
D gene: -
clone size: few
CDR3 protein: CAISVKGEKLFF
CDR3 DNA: TGTGCCATCAGTGTCAAGGGCGAAAAACTGTTTTTT

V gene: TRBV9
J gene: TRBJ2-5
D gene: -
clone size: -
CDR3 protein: CASSESESQETQYF
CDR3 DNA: TGTGCCAGCAGCGAATCAGAATCTCAAGAGACCCAGTACTTC

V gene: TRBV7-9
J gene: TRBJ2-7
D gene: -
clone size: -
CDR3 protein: CASQFGGMAYEQYF
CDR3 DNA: TGTGCCAGCCAGTTCGGGGGTATGGCTTACGAGCAGTACTTC

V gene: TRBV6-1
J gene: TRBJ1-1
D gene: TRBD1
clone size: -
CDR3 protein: CASSPDRVTEAFF
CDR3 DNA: TGTGCCAGCAGCCCCGACAGGGTTACTGAAGCTTTCTTT

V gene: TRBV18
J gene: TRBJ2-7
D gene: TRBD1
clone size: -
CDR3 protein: CASSPPGQLYYEQYF
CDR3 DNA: TGTGCCAGCTCACCACCGGGACAGCTATACTACGAGCAGTACTTC

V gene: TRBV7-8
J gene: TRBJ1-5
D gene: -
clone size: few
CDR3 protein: CASGRQAVSNQPQHF
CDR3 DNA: TGTGCCAGCGGACGACAGGCGGTTAGCAATCAGCCCCAGCATTTT

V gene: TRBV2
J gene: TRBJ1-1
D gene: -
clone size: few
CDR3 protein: CASSEGLWNTEAFF
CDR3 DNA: TGTGCCAGCAGTGAGGGACTATGGAACACTGAAGCTTTCTTT

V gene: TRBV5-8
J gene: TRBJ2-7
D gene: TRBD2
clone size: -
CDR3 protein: CASSWSSGLYEQYF
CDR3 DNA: TGTGCCAGCAGCTGGTCTAGCGGGCTCTACGAGCAGTACTTC

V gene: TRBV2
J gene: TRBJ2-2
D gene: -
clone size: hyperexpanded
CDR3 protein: CASSPVRGTGELFF
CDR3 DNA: TGTGCCAGCAGTCCAGTGCGAGGCACCGGGGAGCTGTTTTTT

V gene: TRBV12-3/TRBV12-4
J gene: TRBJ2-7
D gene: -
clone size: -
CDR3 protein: CASSAGAGSNYEQYF
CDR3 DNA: TGTGCCAGCAGTGCGGGGGCAGGGTCAAACTACGAGCAGTACTTC

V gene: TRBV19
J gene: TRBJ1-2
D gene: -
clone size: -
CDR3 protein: CASSIEQVRNYGYTF
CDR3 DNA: TGTGCCAGTAGTATAGAACAGGTGCGAAACTATGGCTACACCTTC

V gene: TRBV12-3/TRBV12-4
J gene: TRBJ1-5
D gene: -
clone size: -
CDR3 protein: CASSSWGNQPQHF
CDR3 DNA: TGTGCCAGCAGTTCCTGGGGGAATCAGCCCCAGCATTTT

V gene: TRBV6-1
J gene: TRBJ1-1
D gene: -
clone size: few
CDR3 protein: CASSGVYTEAFF
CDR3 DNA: TGTGCCAGCAGTGGGGTTTACACTGAAGCTTTCTTT

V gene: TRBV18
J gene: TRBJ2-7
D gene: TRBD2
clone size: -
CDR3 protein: CASSPLGAASGLTYEQYF
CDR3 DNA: TGTGCCAGCTCACCACTAGGGGCCGCTAGCGGACTAACCTACGAGCAGTACTTC

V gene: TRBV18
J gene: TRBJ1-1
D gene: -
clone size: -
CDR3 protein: CASSPRLGSGDTEAFF
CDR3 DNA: TGTGCCAGCTCACCACGGTTAGGGTCGGGGGACACTGAAGCTTTCTTT

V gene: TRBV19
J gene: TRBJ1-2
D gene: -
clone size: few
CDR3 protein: CASRGGSQGKNYGYTF
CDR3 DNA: TGTGCCAGTAGGGGGGGTTCACAGGGAAAAAACTATGGCTACACCTTC

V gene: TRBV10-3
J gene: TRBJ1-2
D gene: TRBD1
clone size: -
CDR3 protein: CAIDSGGDGYTF
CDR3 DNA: TGTGCCATCGATTCAGGGGGGGATGGCTACACCTTC

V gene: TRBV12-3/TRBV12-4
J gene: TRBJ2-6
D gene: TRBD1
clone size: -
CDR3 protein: CASSPEPGTGAGANVLTF
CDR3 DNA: TGTGCCAGCAGTCCTGAGCCCGGGACAGGGGCAGGGGCCAACGTCCTGACTTTC

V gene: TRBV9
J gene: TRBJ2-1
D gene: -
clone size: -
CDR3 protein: CASSPNARSSYNEQFF
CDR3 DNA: TGTGCCAGCAGCCCTAACGCTCGCAGCTCCTACAATGAGCAGTTCTTC